This passage covers 5 T cell receptor beta chains from one sample sequenced in a study of shared clonotypes between healthy human individuals (dated by TCRdb to 2019 to 2021). Library preparation employed the immunoSEQ multiplex PCR assay. TCRdb limited this immuneACCESS table to in-frame rearrangements with V and J called. A share of clones is missing; checked studies link under half to unresolved V genes, and the rest is unexplained. The sample yields about 2.4 million clones; over 85% were counted once. Around 0.4% of the sample comes from the top ten. What was sequenced was naive CD4+ T cells from PBMCs. The cell subset or site label corresponds to: CD45RA+ positively selected. Receptors were obtained from a man younger than 35 in good health. Some clones in this sample may be carry-over from other donors' samples.

The chain uses TRBV28 and TRBJ1-4; TRBD1 matches 8 bases. CDR3 size: 15 residues. Looked up from germline, CDR1 is MDHEN and CDR2 is SYDVKM. The V gene end was trimmed by 6 bases and the J gene end by 1 base; junction bases not matched to a gene: 4. CDR3 amino acids: CASRATGGTNEKLFF. The CDR3 region has the DNA TGTGCCAGCAGGGCCACAGGGGGAACTAATGAAAAACTGTTTTTT.

This clone came up a few times. The rearrangement joins TRBV2 to TRBJ2-7, with D maybe TRBD2 (5 bases). Germline CDR1 and CDR2: SNHLY and FYNNEI. The length of the CDR3 is 15 residues. V lost 6 bases to trimming and J lost 7 bases, with 22 bases between them. The CDR3 DNA follows: TGTGCCAGCAGGACCGGGATAGGAGGTAGTGGAGAGCAGTACTTC. This translates into CASRTGIGGSGEQYF.

This chain uses TRBV4-1 with TRBJ1-1; 10 bases are shared with TRBD1. V lost 1 base to trimming and J lost 4 bases; unmatched junction nucleotides: 6. CDR1 is MGHRA, CDR2 YSYEKL, per germline. The CDR3 length is 16 residues. CDR3 sequence (DNA): TGCGCCAGCAGCCAAGGACAGGGGGCCTTAGGCACTGAAGCTTTCTTT. This translates into CASSQGQGALGTEAFF.

About this clone: Within the sample, other DNA sequences also encode this same CDR3. The V call is TRBV20-1, the J call TRBJ1-5; D is perhaps TRBD1 (5 bases). This CDR3 has 10 residues. With 5 bases removed from V and 8 bases from J, the gap between germline ends came to 7 bases. Germline-derived CDR1 and CDR2 are DFQATT and SNEGSKA (reference sequence). The CDR3 is CSAGGEPQHF. CDR3 nucleotide sequence: TGCAGTGCTGGGGGAGAGCCCCAGCATTTT.

Details on this clone: Other DNA sequences of this sample code for an identical CDR3. The chain employs TRBV28 and TRBJ2-6; a possible D gene is TRBD1 (5 bases). Germline values: CDR1 MDHEN, CDR2 SYDVKM. This CDR3 has 15 amino acids. With 2 bases removed from V and 2 bases from J, the gap between germline ends came to 7 bases. CDR3 amino acids: CASSLQGTGANVLTF. In nucleotides, the CDR3 is TGTGCCAGCAGTTTACAGGGTACTGGGGCCAACGTCCTGACTTTC.